This T cell receptor beta chain comes out of a study of T cells in Graves' hyperthyroidism and ophthalmopathy. In its sample, this clonotype was seen a few times. Antigen unknown. The PBMCs were taken from under 12 ml of fresh peripheral blood. Regions amplified from RNA transcripts were the TCR beta CDR3 regions. Carried out on the TCR CDR3, a first-round RT-PCR used the HTBI primer set. TCRdb reprocessed the multiplex PCR reads via MiXCR and lists one record per CDR3 protein. The data contain approximately 530,000 distinct CDR3 sequences, over 15% of them singletons. Trimming at V came to 5 bases and at J to 9 bases, leaving 3 bases not matched to a gene. CDR3 length: 11 amino acids. From germline, CDR1 is MDHEN and CDR2 SYDVKM. Study results and limitations: Blood also carried most thyroid clonotypes expanded above 0.001.

This clonotype was obtained from a young woman with Graves' hyperthyroidism. Source material: blood. The rearrangement joins TRBV28 to TRBJ2-5; 7 bases agree with TRBD1. DNA for the CDR3: TGTGCCAGCAGTCGGGGACAGTCCCAGTACTTC. This translates into CASSRGQSQYF.